This T cell receptor beta chain is drawn from a study of blood T cell repertoires in COVID-19. Whole-study context: From the United States, Italy and Spain came samples of acute and convalescent COVID-19. Sources were T cells, B-cell-depleted T cells, or PBMCs; the material itself was cDNA or gDNA.

Authors' analysis steps: Nucleated cell number was recorded as an estimate derived from reference gene primer amplification. TCRdb's copy holds only in-frame clones and misses some; the assay was immunoSEQ multiplex PCR. D and trimming were read from the DNA, whereas the V and J calls and clone size are those reported in that table. The sample consists of around 190,000 clones, around 80% of them appearing once. Germline V gives CDR1 SGHVS, CDR2 FNYEAQ. The CDR3 runs to 17 residues. V lost 1 base and J lost 2; bases outside the gene matches: 7. The chain links TRBV7-6 to TRBJ2-3; TRBD2 aligns across 9 bases. The sequenced sample was peripheral blood. This clonotype was obtained from a man aged 55 to 70 with acute or convalescent COVID-19. This CDR3 is CASSLEPPSGDTDTQYF. DNA for the CDR3: TGTGCCAGCAGCTTAGAACCCCCTAGCGGGGACACAGATACGCAGTATTTT.